The 29 T cell receptor beta chains reported below all come from one sample, sequenced in a study of vaccination effects on CD4 cells after COVID-19. Produced via immunoSEQ multiplex PCR; TCRdb's table is partial and in-frame only. This sample has under 30,000 clones, with more than 70% found just once. Pools of viral peptides were used by the ViraFEST assay to expand antigen-specific CD4+ T cells ahead of sequencing. It was after around eleven days of culture that CD4+ T cells were isolated. Vaccinees lacked prior SARS-CoV-2 infection and tested negative for nucleocapsid antibodies. These receptors lack a known antigen. Source: CD4+ T cells from PBMCs cultured with HCoV-NL63 spike peptides, taken before COVID-19 vaccination. Receptors originate from a human donor who received a COVID-19 vaccine.

This clone turned up a few times. The chain employs TRBV18 and TRBJ1-3, with D unresolved. Germline V gene lookup returns CDR1 KGHSH and CDR2 LQKENI. This CDR3 spans 16 amino acids. With 1 base removed from V and 4 bases from J, the gap between germline ends came to 14 bases. For the CDR3, the DNA is TGTGCCAGCTCACCACTCGTCTCGGGAATCGGAAACACCATATATTTT. This translates into CASSPLVSGIGNTIYF.

This clone appeared a few times. The rearrangement uses TRBV7-6 and TRBJ2-2; TRBD1 matches at 8 bases. The CDR3 sequence is 16 residues long. V trimming: 3 bases; J trimming: 5 bases; junction bases outside the gene matches: 8. Germline V gene sequence: CDR1 SGHVS, CDR2 FNYEAQ. This CDR3 reads CASSFAGGILTGELFF. The CDR3 nucleotides read TGTGCCAGCAGCTTTGCAGGGGGCATTTTGACCGGGGAGCTGTTTTTT.

V and J are TRBV19 and TRBJ1-1; D ambiguous. The CDR3 consists of 13 residues. Between the trimmed V and J ends, which lost 7 bases and 6 bases, there was a span of 15 bases. The germline CDR1 and CDR2 sequences are LNHDA and SQIVND (reference sequence). The CDR3 nucleotides are TGTGCCAGTATGGCGGCAGTGCCATCTGAAGCTTTCTTT. Protein sequence: CASMAAVPSEAFF.

This clone showed up just a few times. The gene calls are TRBV5-1 and TRBJ2-2; 9 bases line up with TRBD1. Germline V lookup: CDR1 SGHRS, CDR2 YFSETQ. The CDR3 spans 14 residues. The trim removed 1 base at V and 6 bases at J, leaving 1 base unmatched. The DNA for the CDR3 is TGCGCCAGCAGCTTGCGACAGGGGGCCGGGGAGCTGTTTTTT. Encoded protein: CASSLRQGAGELFF.

The J gene is TRBJ2-2, the V gene TRBV5-6; 9 bases line up with TRBD2. CDR1 is SGHDT, CDR2 YYEEEE, per germline. J was trimmed by 4 bases and V by 0 bases; bases with no gene match: 7. The CDR3 is made up of 17 amino acids. For the CDR3, the DNA is TGTGCCAGCAGCTTGGCCTTGGCTAGCGGGACCACCGGGGAGCTGTTTTTT. It is translated as CASSLALASGTTGELFF.

V and J are TRBV7-2 and TRBJ2-2; D remains unclear. In germline, CDR1 is SGHTA, CDR2 FQGNSA. Trimming shortened V by 0 bases and J by 7 bases, and 12 bases separated the two germline ends. The CDR3 consists of 15 residues. The DNA of the CDR3 is TGTGCCAGCAGCTTAGCCGGGTTCCTCAACGGGGAGCTGTTTTTT. Residues: CASSLAGFLNGELFF.

This rearrangement joins TRBV5-4 to TRBJ1-1, with D possibly matching TRBD1 (5 bases). V lost 1 base and J 4 bases, leaving 11 bases between the germline ends. Germline V gene sequence: CDR1 SGHNT, CDR2 YYREEE (reference sequence). The CDR3 contains 14 residues. Here the CDR3 reads CASSLYGAGTEAFF. The CDR3 DNA sequence: TGTGCCAGCAGCTTGTACGGGGCGGGCACTGAAGCTTTCTTT.

A few counts support this clone. The chain joins TRBV19 to TRBJ2-3; 8 bases are shared with TRBD2. V shed 5 bases, J shed 4 bases, and the junction held 11 bases outside the gene matches. Germline lookup yields CDR1 LNHDA and CDR2 SQIVND (reference sequence). This CDR3 has 16 amino acids. The CDR3 DNA follows: TGTGCCAGTAGTTATAGACCGGGACTAGTATCAGATACGCAGTATTTT. Translated, it gives CASSYRPGLVSDTQYF.

This rearrangement joins TRBV3-1 (or the pseudogene TRBV3-2) to TRBJ2-7; possible D gene TRBD1, 6 bases. This CDR3 spans 16 amino acids. The germline V gene encodes CDR1 LGHDT and CDR2 YNNKEL (reference sequence). Trimming took off 4 bases at V and 5 bases at J, with 21 bases between the two ends. The CDR3 nucleotides read TGTGCCAGCAGCCGCCATAGAAACAGGGACGCCGACGAGCAGTACTTC. As protein: CASSRHRNRDADEQYF.

This clone turned up a few times. The rearrangement joins TRBV12-3 or TRBV12-4 to TRBJ1-2; 8 bases map to TRBD1. This CDR3 spans 13 amino acids. Trimming removed 5 bases from V and 7 bases from J; junction bases left unmatched: 6. The CDR3 is CASSHGQGFGYTF. CDR3 nucleotides: TGTGCCAGCAGTCACGGACAGGGCTTTGGCTACACCTTC.

The chain carries TRBV5-1 and TRBJ2-7; 9 nucleotides line up with TRBD1. From germline, CDR1 is SGHRS and CDR2 YFSETQ. The V gene end was trimmed by 6 bases and the J gene end by 2 bases; junction bases not matched to a gene: 6. The CDR3 is 14 residues long. For the CDR3, the DNA is TGCGCCAGCACCCCTGACAGGGGGGCCTACGAGCAGTACTTC. Amino acids: CASTPDRGAYEQYF.

This chain joins TRBV9 and TRBJ1-2; D gene unclear. This CDR3 comprises 12 residues. Germline V CDR1 and CDR2: SGDLS, YYNGEE. V lost 7 bases to trimming and J lost 6 bases, with 13 bases between them. CDR3 sequence reads: CASGSRRDGYTF. The CDR3 DNA follows: TGTGCCAGCGGCTCCCGACGGGATGGCTACACCTTC.

V and J are TRBV7-2 and TRBJ2-3; tentative D call: TRBD2 (5 bases). With 5 bases removed from V and 9 bases from J, the gap between germline ends came to 15 bases. This CDR3 is built from 13 residues. CDR1 and CDR2 (germline): SGHTA, FQGNSA. The DNA for the CDR3 is TGTGCCAGCAGCGATACTCATAGCGACACGCAGTATTTT. It is translated as CASSDTHSDTQYF. Full variable domain (outside the CDR3, taken from reference TRBV7-2 and TRBJ2-3): GAGVSQSPSNKVTEKGKDVELRCDPISGHTALYWYRQSLGQGLEFLIYFQGNSAPDKSGLPSDRFSAERTGGSVSTLTIQRTQQEDSAVYLCASSDTHSDTQYFGPGTRLTVL.

The genes are TRBV5-1 and TRBJ1-3; 7 positions agree with TRBD1. The CDR3 has 16 residues. V lost 4 bases and J lost 2; bases outside the gene matches: 9. Per germline, CDR1 SGHRS and CDR2 YFSETQ. CDR3 sequence: CASSQGGNLAGNTIYF. The CDR3 nucleotides are TGCGCCAGCAGCCAGGGGGGCAACCTGGCTGGAAACACCATATATTTT.

The rearrangement links TRBV4-2 to TRBJ1-2; 7 bases match TRBD1. From germline, CDR1 is LGHNA and CDR2 YNFKEQ. The CDR3 totals 16 residues. Losses at the gene ends were 0 bases for V and 2 bases for J; bases not matched to a gene: 6. The CDR3 DNA sequence: TGTGCCAGCAGCCAAGAGGCGGGACAGATGAACTATGGCTACACCTTC. Its protein is CASSQEAGQMNYGYTF.

The chain employs TRBV27 and TRBJ2-5; D uncertain. The CDR3 has 15 residues. Germline CDR1 MNHEY, CDR2 SMNVEV (reference sequence). Trimming pared 0 bases from V and 8 bases from J, leaving 16 bases between. CDR3 sequence: CASSLSSDEGRTQYF. As DNA, the CDR3 is TGTGCCAGCAGTTTATCGTCGGACGAAGGACGAACCCAGTACTTC.

The rearrangement uses TRBV7-9 and TRBJ1-2; D is undetermined. The CDR3 consists of 13 residues. Trimming took 4 bases from V and 7 from J, leaving 13 bases between them. Germline V gene sequence: CDR1 SEHNR, CDR2 FQNEAQ (reference sequence). The CDR3 DNA reads TGTGCCAGCAGCTCACTGCAGGTTGGTGGCTACACCTTC. Translating gives CASSSLQVGGYTF.

The rearrangement uses TRBV15 and TRBJ2-7; D remains unclear. V was pared by 3 bases and J by 4 bases, with 13 bases between. Germline V gives CDR1 LNHNV, CDR2 YYDKDF (reference sequence). CDR3 length: 14 residues. The CDR3 region is CATSRALAGYEQYF. CDR3 nucleotides: TGTGCCACCAGCAGGGCTTTAGCAGGTTACGAGCAGTACTTC.

The genes are TRBV3-1 (or the pseudogene TRBV3-2) and TRBJ2-7; D not certain. CDR1 and CDR2 (germline): LGHDT, YNNKEL (reference sequence). CDR3 length equals 12 residues. V was cut by 10 bases and J by 6 bases, with 16 bases left in between. This CDR3 reads CATSRSGSEQYF. CDR3 coding DNA: TGTGCCACCTCAAGGTCGGGTAGCGAGCAGTACTTC.

This clone occurred a few times. The chain couples TRBV6-4 to TRBJ1-2, with TRBD1 matching 9 bases. The germline V gene encodes CDR1 MRHNA and CDR2 SNTAGT. The CDR3 loop spans 14 amino acids. Trimming at V came to 3 bases and at J to 6 bases, leaving 5 bases not matched to a gene. CDR3: CASSEGQGLNGYTF. CDR3 in DNA: TGTGCCAGCAGTGAGGGACAGGGCCTTAATGGCTACACCTTC.

This clone appeared once. The rearrangement uses TRBV7-9 and TRBJ1-1; 9 bases line up with TRBD1. The CDR3 has 17 amino acids. Germline V gene sequence: CDR1 SEHNR, CDR2 FQNEAQ (reference sequence). V lost 6 bases, J lost 1 base, and 12 bases stayed unmatched. CDR3 residues: CASSRSPGTGTNTEAFF. CDR3 sequence (DNA): TGTGCCAGCAGTCGAAGTCCCGGGACAGGGACGAACACTGAAGCTTTCTTT.

V and J are TRBV24-1 and TRBJ2-2; 9 nucleotides agree with TRBD2. The CDR3 extends over 15 amino acids. Germline loops: CDR1 KGHDR, CDR2 SFDVKD. V gave up 9 bases and J gave up 5 bases; unmatched junction bases: 9. CDR3 protein: CATGLAGRSTGELFF. For the CDR3, the DNA is TGTGCCACCGGCCTAGCGGGGCGCAGTACCGGGGAGCTGTTTTTT.

The chain recombines TRBV3-1 (or the pseudogene TRBV3-2) with TRBJ2-7; TRBD2 matches at 11 bases. The CDR3 runs to 13 residues. CDR1 is LGHDT, CDR2 YNNKEL, per germline (reference sequence). The junction had 3 bases not matched to a gene; V was cut back by 4 bases and J by 7 bases. DNA of the CDR3: TGTGCCAGCAGCCTAGCGGGGGGGCGAGAGCAGTACTTC. Translating it yields CASSLAGGREQYF.

A single count supports this clone. The chain employs TRBV11-2 and TRBJ2-7; the D is unclear. The germline CDR1 and CDR2 sequences are SGHAT and FQNNGV. The CDR3 has 11 residues. V was trimmed by 6 bases and J by 6 bases, leaving 9 bases between them. The CDR3 region is CASSSSFEQYF. The DNA for the CDR3 is TGTGCCAGCAGTTCCTCTTTCGAGCAGTACTTC.

The chain recombines TRBV7-9 with TRBJ1-4; 9 bases fit TRBD1. Germline CDR1 reads SEHNR; CDR2 reads FQNEAQ (reference sequence). The CDR3 contains 16 residues. Unmatched junction bases numbered 8, after V lost 1 base and J lost 8 bases. CDR3 sequence: CASSLGYGGTGEKLFF. The CDR3 DNA follows: TGTGCCAGCAGCTTAGGTTACGGCGGGACAGGGGAAAAACTGTTTTTT.

V is TRBV29-1 and J is TRBJ1-2, with 8 positions matching TRBD1. After removal of 1 base from V and 4 bases from J, the junction contained 8 bases not matched to a gene. The CDR3 runs 15 residues. Germline V lookup: CDR1 SQVTM, CDR2 ANQGSEA. The chain's CDR3 is CSVEGWTGNGYGYTF. The CDR3 coding sequence is TGCAGCGTTGAAGGGTGGACAGGGAACGGCTATGGCTACACCTTC.

This chain connects TRBV27 to TRBJ1-4; TRBD1 aligns across 8 bases. CDR1 and CDR2 from the germline V gene are MNHEY and SMNVEV (reference sequence). V was clipped by 6 bases and J by 3 bases; unmatched bases: 6. CDR3 length: 15 residues. The CDR3 reads CASRGLTGANEKLFF. For the CDR3, the DNA is TGTGCCAGCAGGGGGTTGACAGGGGCTAATGAAAAACTGTTTTTT.

This clone was observed once. The chain recombines TRBV27 with TRBJ2-7, with D perhaps matching TRBD1 (6 bases). Germline V gene lookup returns CDR1 MNHEY and CDR2 SMNVEV (reference sequence). The CDR3 consists of 15 residues. V was clipped by 2 bases and J by 3 bases, with 14 bases between them. CDR3: CASSLNLGHFYEQYF. DNA for the CDR3: TGTGCCAGCAGTTTAAACTTGGGACACTTCTACGAGCAGTACTTC.

The chain uses TRBV5-6 and TRBJ2-7; either TRBD1 or TRBD2 may fit D (5 bases each). The CDR3 spans 13 residues. Deletions cut 0 bases from V and 7 bases from J, with 11 bases between. The germline CDR1 and CDR2 sequences are SGHDT and YYEEEE. Here the CDR3 reads CASSLAGTREQYF. CDR3 coding DNA: TGTGCCAGCAGCTTGGCAGGGACGCGGGAGCAGTACTTC.